This T cell receptor beta chain was recorded in a study of T cell changes during pregnancy in multiple sclerosis. The protocol was immunoSEQ multiplex PCR, while the TCRdb copy is restricted to in-frame clones and leaves out a portion. The table lists tens of thousands of clones, roughly nine tenths of them singletons. Between the trimmed V and J ends, which lost 2 bases and 0 bases, there was a span of 10 bases. This CDR3 has 16 amino acids. Germline lookup yields CDR1 SEHNR and CDR2 FQNEAQ (reference sequence). The receptor's source is a female donor in good health, enrolled as a control in a pregnancy study. The rearrangement joins TRBV7-9 to TRBJ2-2, with D maybe TRBD1 (5 bases). This sample comprised CD4+ T cells from peripheral blood mononuclear cells, obtained in the third trimester of pregnancy. The CDR3, as DNA: TGTGCCAGCAGCTTAAGACAGCTCGCGAACACCGGGGAGCTGTTTTTT. This codes for CASSLRQLANTGELFF.